This T cell receptor beta chain derives from a study of cytomegalovirus exposure and HLA in healthy donors. Study-level results: Earlier findings revealed that most TCR beta V segments proved productive either about 87% or about 30% of the time.

The PCR contained 60 Vbeta and 13 Jbeta primers. Assay: immunoSEQ multiplex PCR; the TCRdb copy retains only in-frame clones and omits some. The sample lists about 120,000 clones, around four fifths seen once, with over 3.5% in the top ten. Points on this clone: Its antigen is not known.

V dropped 0 bases and J dropped 4 bases, with 5 bases sitting between them. Per the germline V gene, CDR1 is SGHTA and CDR2 is FQGNSA. CDR3 length: 13 residues. The rearrangement joins TRBV7-2 to TRBJ2-3; no reliable D call. This TCR was recovered from a middle-aged woman in good health and CMV-seronegative. Sequencing used PBMCs. CDR3 residues: CASSLASPDTQYF. As DNA, the CDR3 is TGTGCCAGCAGCTTAGCGAGCCCAGATACGCAGTATTTT.